This record covers a single T cell receptor (beta chain). Its antigen is currently unknown. The source of the sample is a study of vaccination and CD4 T cells after COVID-19. V lost 6 bases to trimming and J lost 3 bases, with 12 bases between them. Germline CDR1 is MNHNS and CDR2 is SASEGT. This CDR3 comprises 14 residues. Cultured CD4+ T cell DNA underwent sequencing with the Oncomine TCR Beta short-read assay. Each CDR3 protein gets one entry after TCRdb re-called the PCR reads with MiXCR. The sample has 20,000 to 30,000 distinct CDR3 sequences, 30% seen once; the top ten hold around 2.9%. Time point indicated: late sampling 161 to 241 days after vaccination in a few convalescent patients. Regarding treatment: approximately nine-day PBMC culture with coronavirus spike peptide pools or control peptides (ViraFEST assay).

The material sequenced was CD4+ T cells from blood, cultured in vitro, taken about 7 months after SARS-CoV-2 vaccination. The genes are TRBV6-1 and TRBJ1-5; D uncertain. The clonotype was recovered from a human donor who had recovered from COVID-19. The CDR3 sequence: CASSPDADNQPQHF. CDR3 in DNA: TGTGCCAGCAGCCCCGACGCCGACAATCAGCCCCAGCATTTT.